This entry describes one T cell receptor (beta chain). Its antigen is not known. J gave up 1 base and V 5 bases, and 9 bases lay outside the gene matches. Germline lookup yields CDR1 SNHLY and CDR2 FYNNEI. The CDR3 is made up of 17 amino acids. This entry belongs to a study of T cells in Graves' hyperthyroidism and ophthalmopathy. Notes on the study in general: Most clonotypes expanded in the thyroid (above 0.001) were also present in blood. Ophthalmopathy could be told apart from stable hyperthyroidism with a 13 V-J model.

For Graves' hyperthyroidism to be stable, ophthalmopathy could not progress within 18 months. The PBMCs were taken from about 9.7 ml of fresh peripheral blood. Amplified TCR beta CDR3 regions came from RNA transcripts. Primed by the HTBI set, a first-round RT-PCR was run on the TCR CDR3. MiXCR, applied by TCRdb to the multiplex PCR reads, yields one record per CDR3 protein. Of around 340,000 distinct CDR3 sequences in the sample, around a sixth were seen once. The specimen sequenced was blood. The clonotype originates from a woman aged 45-59 years with Graves' hyperthyroidism. The J gene is TRBJ1-5, the V gene TRBV2; TRBD1 agrees at 9 bases. DNA for the CDR3: TGTGCCAGCAGTCCCGGGACAGGGCATGGGAGCAATCAGCCCCAGCATTTT. It encodes CASSPGTGHGSNQPQHF.